This T cell receptor beta chain was obtained from a study of patients and donors after allogeneic stem cell transplantation. This clonotype was counted many times. In TCRdb, the RT-PCR reads were re-called with MiXCR into one record per CDR3 protein. The repertoire holds tens of thousands of distinct CDR3 sequences, with under 40% as singletons. This TCR derives from a human donor who was either an allogeneic HSCT recipient or a stem cell or donor lymphocyte infusion donor (not recorded which). It is not recorded whose cells these are; they may come from a transplant donor. The material sequenced was blood, either unsorted or a sorted T cell fraction (not recorded which).

The CDR3 nucleotides are TGTGCCAGCAGCCATTATAGGACTAGCGGGGATTACAATGAGCAGTTCTTC. This gives the protein CASSHYRTSGDYNEQFF. The chain employs TRBV6-5 and TRBJ2-1, with TRBD2 identical over 12 bases. The CDR3 is 17 amino acids. The junction had 10 bases not matched to a gene; V was cut back by 6 bases and J by 4 bases. Germline assignment: CDR1 MNHEY and CDR2 SVGAGI.